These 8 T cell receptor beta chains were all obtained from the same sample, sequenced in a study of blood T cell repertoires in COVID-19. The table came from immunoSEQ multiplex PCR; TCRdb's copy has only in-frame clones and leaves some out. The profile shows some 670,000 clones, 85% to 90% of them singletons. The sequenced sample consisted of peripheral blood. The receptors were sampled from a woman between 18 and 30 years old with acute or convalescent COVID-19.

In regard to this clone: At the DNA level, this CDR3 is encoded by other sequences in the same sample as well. CDR3 DNA: TGTGCCACCAGCAGAGATAGAGGACACTACGAGCAGTACTTC. It codes for CATSRDRGHYEQYF. This chain uses TRBV15 with TRBJ2-7; possibly TRBD1 for D (5 bases). This CDR3 contains 14 residues. V lost 0 bases and J 3 bases, leaving 9 bases between the germline ends. The germline gives CDR1 LNHNV, CDR2 YYDKDF (reference sequence).

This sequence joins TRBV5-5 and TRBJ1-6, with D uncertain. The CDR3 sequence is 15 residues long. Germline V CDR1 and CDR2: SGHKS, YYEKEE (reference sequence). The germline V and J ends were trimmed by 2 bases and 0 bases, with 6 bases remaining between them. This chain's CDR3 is CASSLGGSYNSPLHF. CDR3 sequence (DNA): TGTGCCAGCAGCTTAGGAGGCTCCTATAATTCACCCCTCCACTTT.

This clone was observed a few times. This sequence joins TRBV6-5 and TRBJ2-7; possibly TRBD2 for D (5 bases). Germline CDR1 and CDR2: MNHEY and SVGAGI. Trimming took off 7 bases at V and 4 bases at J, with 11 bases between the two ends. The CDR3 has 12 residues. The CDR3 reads CASTPREYEQYF. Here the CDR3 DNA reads TGTGCCAGCACCCCTAGGGAGTACGAGCAGTACTTC.

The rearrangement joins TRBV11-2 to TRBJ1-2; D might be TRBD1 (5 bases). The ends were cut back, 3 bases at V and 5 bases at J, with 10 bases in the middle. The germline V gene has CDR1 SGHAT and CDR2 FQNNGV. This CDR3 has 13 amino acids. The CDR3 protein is CASSFGGGYGYTF. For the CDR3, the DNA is TGTGCCAGCAGCTTCGGGGGAGGGTATGGCTACACCTTC.

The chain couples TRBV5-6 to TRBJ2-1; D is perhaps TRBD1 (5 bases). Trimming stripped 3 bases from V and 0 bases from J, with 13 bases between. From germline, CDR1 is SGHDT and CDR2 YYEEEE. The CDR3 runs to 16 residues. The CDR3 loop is CASSSLRGFSYNEQFF. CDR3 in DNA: TGTGCCAGCAGCTCACTAAGGGGCTTCTCCTACAATGAGCAGTTCTTC.

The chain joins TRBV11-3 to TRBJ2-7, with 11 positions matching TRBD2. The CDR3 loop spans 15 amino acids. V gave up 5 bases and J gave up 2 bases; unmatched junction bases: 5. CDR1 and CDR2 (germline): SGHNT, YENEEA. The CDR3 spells CASSQGLAETYEQYF. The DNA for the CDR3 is TGTGCCAGCAGCCAGGGACTAGCGGAGACCTACGAGCAGTACTTC.

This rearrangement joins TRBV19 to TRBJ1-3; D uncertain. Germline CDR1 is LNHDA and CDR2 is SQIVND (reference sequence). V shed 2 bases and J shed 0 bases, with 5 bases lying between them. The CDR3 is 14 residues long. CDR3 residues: CASSILPSGNTIYF. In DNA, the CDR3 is TGTGCCAGTAGTATACTACCCTCTGGAAACACCATATATTTT. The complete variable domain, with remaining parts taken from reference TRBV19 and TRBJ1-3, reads DGGITQSPKYLFRKEGQNVTLSCEQNLNHDAMYWYRQDPGQGLRLIYYSQIVNDFQKGDIAEGYSVSREKKESFPLTVTSAQKNPTAFYLCASSILPSGNTIYFGEGSWLTVV.

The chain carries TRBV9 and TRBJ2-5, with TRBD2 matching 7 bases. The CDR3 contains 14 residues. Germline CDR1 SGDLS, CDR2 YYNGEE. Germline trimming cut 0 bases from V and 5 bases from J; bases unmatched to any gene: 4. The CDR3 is CASSVDLGGETQYF. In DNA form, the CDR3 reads TGTGCCAGCAGCGTAGATCTGGGGGGGGAGACCCAGTACTTC. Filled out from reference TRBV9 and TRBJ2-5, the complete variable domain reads DSGVTQTPKHLITATGQRVTLRCSPRSGDLSVYWYQQSLDQGLQFLIQYYNGEERAKGNILERFSAQQFPDLHSELNLSSLELGDSALYFCASSVDLGGETQYFGPGTRLLVL.